Listed below are T cell receptor beta chains from one sample, sequenced in a study of shared clonotypes between healthy human individuals. Generated by immunoSEQ multiplex PCR, the TCRdb table keeps only in-frame clones and is missing some. The table has 2 million to 2.5 million clones, about 94% seen once. The sample comprised naive CD8+ T cells sorted from blood. Receptor source: a man younger than 30 in good health. The CDR3 runs from the conserved cysteine through the conserved F or W. A D gene is named only where the DNA matches it firmly. Not every row has a clone size; where given, it reads once, few, many or a size class.

j_call | d_call | clone_size | cdr3_length | v_call | cdr3_aa | cdr3_nt
TRBJ2-3 | TRBD2 | NA | 17 | TRBV9 | CASSSPRGGLGIDTQYF | TGTGCCAGCAGCTCTCCTCGGGGGGGACTAGGAATAGATACGCAGTATTTT
TRBJ2-5 | NA | NA | 13 | TRBV6-5 | CASSPDSQETQYF | TGTGCCAGCAGCCCGGACAGCCAAGAGACCCAGTACTTC
TRBJ2-1 | NA | NA | 13 | TRBV7-9 | CASSSTLIEDQFF | TGTGCCAGCAGCTCGACTTTGATAGAGGACCAGTTCTTC
TRBJ2-1 | NA | NA | 15 | TRBV4-3 | CASSQERRTHNEQFF | TGCGCCAGCAGCCAAGAAAGACGAACTCACAATGAGCAGTTCTTC
TRBJ2-7 | NA | NA | 15 | TRBV4-3 | CASSQGPAESYEQYF | TGCGCCAGCAGCCAAGGGCCAGCGGAGTCCTACGAGCAGTACTTC
TRBJ2-5 | TRBD1 | NA | 15 | TRBV2 | CAMDPGQGPQETQYF | TGTGCCATGGATCCGGGACAGGGGCCACAAGAGACCCAGTACTTC
TRBJ2-1 | NA | few | 13 | TRBV4-1 | CASSLDLYNEQFF | TGCGCCAGCAGCCTTGACTTATACAATGAGCAGTTCTTC
TRBJ1-4 | TRBD1 | NA | 15 | TRBV6-6 | CASSYVGGAGEKLFF | TGTGCCAGCAGTTACGTAGGGGGCGCGGGTGAAAAACTGTTTTTT
TRBJ2-7 | TRBD1 | NA | 17 | TRBV4-3 | CASSPSTGTGGSYEQYF | TGCGCCAGCAGTCCGTCGACGGGGACAGGGGGCTCCTACGAGCAGTACTTC
TRBJ2-7 | NA | NA | 13 | TRBV9 | CASSADEGDEQYF | TGTGCCAGCAGCGCAGACGAGGGGGACGAGCAGTACTTC
TRBJ2-3 | TRBD2 | once | 17 | TRBV6-9 | CASSPAVTSGGRDTQYF | TGTGCCAGCAGTCCCGCGGTCACTAGCGGGGGAAGAGATACGCAGTATTTT
TRBJ2-2 | TRBD1 | NA | 17 | TRBV7-6 | CASSLDTGELNTGELFF | TGTGCCAGCAGCTTAGATACAGGGGAATTGAACACCGGGGAGCTGTTTTTT
TRBJ2-7 | TRBD2 | NA | 16 | TRBV28 | CASAGTSGGVSYEQYF | TGTGCCAGCGCCGGGACTAGCGGGGGGGTCTCCTACGAGCAGTACTTC
TRBJ2-3 | NA | NA | 12 | TRBV9 | CASSGGGDTQYF | TGTGCCAGCAGCGGTGGGGGAGATACGCAGTATTTT
TRBJ2-1 | TRBD1 | NA | 16 | TRBV28 | CASSLVRDRLVDEQFF | TGTGCCAGCAGTTTGGTCCGGGACAGGCTTGTGGATGAGCAGTTCTTC
TRBJ2-7 | NA | NA | 14 | TRBV5-1 | CASSLAALPYEQYF | TGCGCCAGCAGCTTGGCCGCCCTTCCCTACGAGCAGTACTTC
TRBJ2-7 | TRBD1 | NA | 14 | TRBV10-3 | CAISGRQGGHEQYF | TGTGCCATCAGTGGGCGACAGGGGGGTCACGAGCAGTACTTC
TRBJ1-1 | NA | NA | 14 | TRBV19 | CASTLGTVNTEAFF | TGTGCCAGTACCCTCGGGACGGTGAACACTGAAGCTTTCTTT
TRBJ2-7 | TRBD2 | NA | 17 | TRBV4-1 | CASSQGGSGPSSYEQYF | TGCGCCAGCAGCCAAGGGGGTAGCGGGCCAAGCTCCTACGAGCAGTACTTC
TRBJ1-1 | NA | NA | 11 | TRBV2 | CASGGGLEAFF | TGTGCCAGTGGGGGGGGTTTGGAAGCTTTCTTT
TRBJ2-3 | TRBD2 | NA | 15 | TRBV9 | CASSATGLAIDTQYF | TGTGCCAGCAGCGCCACGGGACTAGCGATAGATACGCAGTATTTT
TRBJ1-2 | TRBD1 | NA | 14 | TRBV19 | CATTTQGVDYGYTF | TGTGCCACTACAACTCAGGGGGTGGACTATGGCTACACCTTC
TRBJ2-7 | NA | NA | 14 | TRBV11-2 | CASSLKAFGYEQYF | TGTGCCAGCAGCTTAAAAGCATTTGGGTACGAGCAGTACTTC
TRBJ2-5 | TRBD2 | NA | 17 | TRBV5-6 | CASSIGLAGVGGETQYF | TGTGCCAGCAGCATCGGGCTAGCGGGAGTAGGGGGAGAGACCCAGTACTTC
TRBJ1-6 | NA | NA | 14 | TRBV13 | CASSLGLGGSPLHF | TGTGCCAGCAGCTTAGGCCTAGGTGGTTCACCCCTCCACTTT
TRBJ2-1 | NA | NA | 12 | TRBV6-5 | CATTDSYNEQFF | TGTGCCACCACAGACTCCTACAATGAGCAGTTCTTC
TRBJ2-1 | NA | NA | 12 | TRBV5-1 | CASSLSYNEQFF | TGCGCCAGCAGCTTGAGTTACAATGAGCAGTTCTTC
TRBJ2-1 | NA | NA | 12 | TRBV29-1 | CSVASSGNEQFF | TGCAGCGTTGCGTCGTCAGGAAATGAGCAGTTCTTC
TRBJ1-3 | TRBD1 | NA | 16 | TRBV14 | CASSQVWTGSGNTIYF | TGTGCCAGCAGCCAAGTTTGGACAGGGTCAGGAAACACCATATATTTT
TRBJ2-7 | NA | NA | 13 | TRBV5-5 | CASSLEMAYEQYF | TGTGCCAGCAGCTTGGAAATGGCATACGAGCAGTACTTC
TRBJ2-7 | NA | NA | 16 | TRBV14 | CASSLTHRDLSYEQYF | TGTGCCAGCAGTCTAACCCACAGGGACCTCTCCTACGAGCAGTACTTC
TRBJ2-7 | NA | NA | 14 | TRBV11-2 | CASSLNGVIYEQYF | TGTGCCAGCAGCTTAAACGGGGTTATCTACGAGCAGTACTTC
TRBJ2-3 | NA | NA | 17 | TRBV4-3 | CASSQDGVSLSTDTQYF | TGCGCCAGCAGCCAAGATGGAGTCTCCCTAAGCACAGATACGCAGTATTTT
TRBJ1-1 | TRBD1 | NA | 15 | TRBV7-9 | CASTLSGTENTEAFF | TGTGCCAGCACCTTATCGGGGACAGAGAACACTGAAGCTTTCTTT
TRBJ1-2 | TRBD1 | NA | 15 | TRBV19 | CASSMGGQPIYGYTF | TGTGCCAGTAGTATGGGGGGACAGCCGATCTATGGCTACACCTTC
TRBJ1-4 | NA | once | 14 | TRBV23-1 | CASSQTPGLPMVFF | TGCGCCAGCAGTCAAACCCCGGGACTCCCCATGGTGTTTTTT
TRBJ2-1 | NA | NA | 12 | TRBV7-6 | CASSAGGDEQFF | TGTGCCAGCAGCGCAGGGGGGGATGAGCAGTTCTTC
TRBJ1-1 | TRBD1 | NA | 15 | TRBV4-1 | CASSQATGVNTEAFF | TGCGCCAGCAGCCAAGCTACAGGGGTTAACACTGAAGCTTTCTTT
TRBJ2-7 | NA | NA | 13 | TRBV30 | CAWSRTGPGEQYF | TGTGCCTGGAGTAGGACGGGCCCCGGGGAGCAGTACTTC
TRBJ2-1 | NA | NA | 13 | TRBV2 | CASSEAPYNEQFF | TGTGCCAGCAGTGAAGCTCCGTACAATGAGCAGTTCTTC
TRBJ2-1 | TRBD2 | NA | 18 | TRBV13 | CASSLARDREEVYNEQFF | TGTGCCAGCAGCTTAGCCCGAGACCGGGAGGAGGTCTACAATGAGCAGTTCTTC
TRBJ1-1 | NA | NA | 13 | TRBV5-5 | CASSLWGDTEAFF | TGTGCCAGCAGCTTGTGGGGTGACACTGAAGCTTTCTTT
TRBJ2-3 | TRBD2 | NA | 19 | TRBV7-6 | CASSLGLAGAQSSTDTQYF | TGTGCCAGCAGCTTAGGACTAGCGGGTGCACAAAGTTCCACAGATACGCAGTATTTT
TRBJ2-7 | NA | few | 11 | TRBV20-1 | CSARWGYEQYF | TGCAGTGCTAGATGGGGATACGAGCAGTACTTC
TRBJ2-7 | NA | NA | 13 | TRBV5-6 | CASSVGHTYEQYF | TGTGCCAGCAGCGTGGGACACACCTACGAGCAGTACTTC
TRBJ2-7 | NA | NA | 15 | TRBV27 | CASSSLLGSLYEQYF | TGTGCCAGCAGTTCCTTATTGGGCAGCCTATACGAGCAGTACTTC
TRBJ1-1 | NA | NA | 14 | TRBV13 | CASSSNRGDTEAFF | TGTGCCAGCTCCTCTAACCGGGGGGACACTGAAGCTTTCTTT
TRBJ1-2 | NA | NA | 15 | TRBV15 | CATSLDRGLNYGYTF | TGTGCCACCAGCCTGGACCGGGGGCTTAACTATGGCTACACCTTC
TRBJ2-7 | TRBD2 | once | 15 | TRBV6-5 | CASRPTSGELYEQYF | TGTGCCAGCAGACCCACTAGCGGGGAACTTTACGAGCAGTACTTC
TRBJ2-1 | TRBD2 | NA | 14 | TRBV15 | CATSPGGAHNEQFF | TGTGCCACCAGCCCGGGGGGAGCCCACAATGAGCAGTTCTTC
TRBJ2-3 | TRBD2 | NA | 15 | TRBV13 | CASSSIAGATDTQYF | TGTGCCAGCAGCTCCATAGCGGGGGCTACAGATACGCAGTATTTT
TRBJ2-3 | NA | once | 17 | TRBV1 | CTSSQEQAGVSTDTQYF | TGCACCAGCAGCCAAGAACAAGCGGGGGTTAGCACAGATACGCAGTATTTT
TRBJ2-7 | TRBD2 | NA | 18 | TRBV28 | CASSSLFAAGGVSYEQYF | TGTGCCAGCAGTTCCCTCTTTGCAGCGGGGGGGGTCTCCTACGAGCAGTACTTC
TRBJ2-7 | NA | NA | 14 | TRBV28 | CASSLAGGGYEQYF | TGTGCCAGCAGTTTAGCAGGGGGAGGCTACGAGCAGTACTTC
TRBJ2-7 | NA | NA | 15 | TRBV9 | CASSDSDSSSYEQYF | TGTGCCAGCAGCGATTCGGACAGTTCCTCCTACGAGCAGTACTTC
TRBJ2-3 | NA | NA | 15 | TRBV7-7 | CASSLVGGPTDTQYF | TGTGCTAGCAGCTTAGTAGGCGGCCCCACAGATACGCAGTATTTT